This T cell receptor beta chain was sequenced during a study of blood T cell repertoires in COVID-19. Study background: T cells, B-cell-depleted T cells, or PBMCs provided the cDNA or gDNA that served as material.

CDR3 size: 17 residues. Germline trimming cut 4 bases from V and 1 base from J; bases unmatched to any gene: 4. The germline CDR1 and CDR2 sequences are MNHNS and SASEGT. Here immunoSEQ multiplex PCR was the method, and the copy in TCRdb shows in-frame clones only, minus some. The sample lists around 380,000 clones, around 87% seen once, with approximately 1.2% in the top ten. The study recruited people aged about 18 to 89 years across 24 US areas. Two negative PCRs, clearance, or symptom resolution characterized the recovered Cohort 3 donors. The chain couples TRBV6-1 to TRBJ2-2, with 12 bases that match TRBD2. Sequencing was performed on PBMCs or T cells enriched from blood (not recorded which). This TCR came from a man aged 30 to 45 who had recovered from COVID-19. In nucleotides, the CDR3 is TGTGCCAGCAGTGGACTAGCGGGGGCCATGAACACCGGGGAGCTGTTTTTT. It specifies CASSGLAGAMNTGELFF.